This passage covers 26 T cell receptor beta chains from one sample sequenced in a study of blood T cell repertoires in COVID-19. Profiling relied on immunoSEQ multiplex PCR, and the TCRdb table lists in-frame clones only, not all of them. The top ten hold 15% to 20% of the sample, which has about 170,000 clones, 65% to 80% seen once. What was sequenced was PBMCs or T cells enriched from blood (not recorded which). All receptors derive from a woman aged 70-85 years in a cohort exposed to, infected with or recovered from COVID-19 (not recorded which).

The chain links TRBV29-1 to TRBJ2-3; D is perhaps TRBD2 (7 bases). Trimming pared 6 bases from V and 2 bases from J, leaving 18 bases between. The CDR3 contains 15 residues. Looked up from germline, CDR1 is SQVTM and CDR2 is ANQGSEA. The CDR3 nucleotides read TGCAGCGTCACAGGTACCGCGGGGGCCACAGATACGCAGTATTTT. Amino acid sequence: CSVTGTAGATDTQYF.

The genes are TRBV28 and TRBJ1-5; TRBD1 agrees at 7 bases. The CDR3 contains 12 residues. Germline CDR1 MDHEN, CDR2 SYDVKM. With V trimmed by 4 bases and J by 7 bases, 1 base remained unmatched. The CDR3 DNA is TGTGCCAGCAGTTGGGGACAGCAGCCCCAGCATTTT. It yields the protein CASSWGQQPQHF.

This clone has more than one count but fewer than ten. The V call is TRBV4-3, the J call TRBJ1-5; the D is unclear. V lost 0 bases to trimming and J lost 0 bases, with 9 bases between them. The CDR3 runs 16 residues. The germline V gene encodes CDR1 LGHNA and CDR2 YSLEER. CDR3 residues: CASSQDVQNSNQPQHF. CDR3 in DNA: TGCGCCAGCAGCCAAGATGTACAAAATAGCAATCAGCCCCAGCATTTT.

This clone was seen a single time. The chain recombines TRBV7-2 with TRBJ2-1, with 10 bases that match TRBD2. CDR1 SGHTA and CDR2 FQGNSA come from the germline V gene. The ends lost 2 bases at V and 2 bases at J; junction bases unmatched: 0. The CDR3 length is 15 residues. The CDR3 DNA reads TGTGCCAGCAGCTTAACTAGCGGGACCTACAATGAGCAGTTCTTC. Translating it yields CASSLTSGTYNEQFF.

V gene TRBV20-1 combines with J gene TRBJ1-1; D call uncertain. This CDR3 contains 11 residues. Germline V gives CDR1 DFQATT, CDR2 SNEGSKA (reference sequence). CDR3 sequence reads: CIARLNTEAFF. The CDR3 DNA reads TGCATCGCGAGGTTGAACACTGAAGCTTTCTTT.

V is TRBV5-1 and J is TRBJ1-1; D perhaps matches TRBD1 (5 bases). The germline V gene has CDR1 SGHRS and CDR2 YFSETQ. This CDR3 is 16 amino acids long. Trimming shortened V by 4 bases and J by 0 bases, and 16 bases separated the two germline ends. The CDR3 coding sequence is TGCGCCAGCAGCACTGACAGAATAGGCCTGAACACTGAAGCTTTCTTT. Protein sequence: CASSTDRIGLNTEAFF.

The chain joins TRBV27 to TRBJ2-3, with D perhaps matching TRBD2 (6 bases). CDR3 length equals 15 residues. Germline-derived CDR1 and CDR2 are MNHEY and SMNVEV (reference sequence). Trimming took off 2 bases at V and 2 bases at J, with 11 bases between the two ends. CDR3 sequence: CASSLVGRNTDTQYF. The DNA of the CDR3 is TGTGCCAGCAGTTTAGTGGGGAGGAACACAGATACGCAGTATTTT.

The chain is built from TRBV5-4 and TRBJ1-3; unclear D gene. V was trimmed by 4 bases and J by 4 bases, leaving 21 bases between them. The CDR3 spans 17 residues. From germline, CDR1 is SGHNT and CDR2 YYREEE (reference sequence). This chain's CDR3 is CASSKAFTQEGGNTIYF. As DNA, the CDR3 is TGTGCCAGCAGCAAGGCATTTACCCAGGAAGGAGGAAACACCATATATTTT.

To note about this clone: The same CDR3 is also encoded by other DNA sequences in this sample. The chain combines TRBV28 with TRBJ2-3; 8 bases align to TRBD2. The CDR3 spans 14 residues. V lost 3 bases to trimming and J lost 3 bases; unmatched junction nucleotides: 2. Germline lookup yields CDR1 MDHEN and CDR2 SYDVKM. This CDR3 is CASSFGGRTDTQYF. CDR3 DNA sequence: TGTGCCAGCAGTTTTGGCGGGAGGACAGATACGCAGTATTTT. Full variable domain (rest looked up from reference TRBV28 and TRBJ2-3): DVKVTQSSRYLVKRTGEKVFLECVQDMDHENMFWYRQDPGLGLRLIYFSYDVKMKEKGDIPEGYSVSREKKERFSLILESASTNQTSMYLCASSFGGRTDTQYFGPGTRLTVL.

There are a few counts of this clone. The chain combines TRBV5-5 with TRBJ1-4, with 8 bases fitting TRBD1. J was trimmed by 10 bases and V by 3 bases; bases with no gene match: 17. CDR1 and CDR2 (germline): SGHKS, YYEKEE (reference sequence). This CDR3 region has 17 residues. The CDR3 sequence is CASSSQPRRTGSGKLFF. CDR3 DNA sequence: TGTGCCAGCAGCTCCCAACCCCGAAGGACAGGGAGCGGAAAACTGTTTTTT. Based on the CDR3 plus reference TRBV5-5 and TRBJ1-4, the full variable domain is DAGVTQSPTHLIKTRGQQVTLRCSPISGHKSVSWYQQVLGQGPQFIFQYYEKEERGRGNFPDRFSARQFPNYSSELNVNALLLGDSALYLCASSSQPRRTGSGKLFFGSGTQLSVL.

This clone was seen only once. This chain links TRBV6-5 with TRBJ2-3; tentative D call: TRBD1 (6 bases). Germline CDR1 MNHEY, CDR2 SVGAGI. Between the trimmed V and J ends, which lost 8 bases and 1 base, there was a span of 16 bases. The CDR3 runs 15 residues. DNA for the CDR3: TGTGCCAGCCAACTTCAGGGGCCACGCACAGATACGCAGTATTTT. The encoded protein is CASQLQGPRTDTQYF.

This chain's CDR3 is CASSEYTGLAGADTQYF. The CDR3 nucleotides read TGTGCCAGCAGTGAATATACCGGACTAGCGGGAGCAGATACGCAGTATTTT. V usage is TRBV25-1 and J usage is TRBJ2-3; TRBD2 aligns across 13 bases. This CDR3 is 17 amino acids long. The germline V gene encodes CDR1 MGHDK and CDR2 SYGVNS. V gave up 0 bases and J gave up 4 bases; unmatched junction bases: 4.

This clone was observed once. V and J are TRBV6-6 and TRBJ2-6; perhaps TRBD1 as D (6 bases). The length of the CDR3 is 22 residues. Germline V gene data show CDR1 as MNHNY and CDR2 as SVGAGI (reference sequence). V lost 5 bases, J lost 0 bases, and 29 bases lay in between. CDR3 residues: CASSPPRNRVGGSLSGANVLTF. CDR3 sequence (DNA): TGTGCCAGCAGTCCACCTCGGAACAGGGTTGGAGGCTCCCTCTCTGGGGCCAACGTCCTGACTTTC.

The chain joins TRBV10-3 to TRBJ2-3; 7 bases match TRBD2. CDR1 and CDR2 (germline): ENHRY, SYGVKD. The V and J ends lost 5 bases and 0 bases, in that order; junction bases with no gene match: 11. The CDR3 runs to 17 residues. The chain's CDR3 is CAISLYRGSGSTDTQYF. CDR3 sequence (DNA): TGTGCCATCAGTCTTTACCGAGGTAGCGGGAGCACAGATACGCAGTATTTT.

J is TRBJ2-1 and V is TRBV12-5; the match to TRBD2 covers 12 bases. Germline V gene data show CDR1 as LGHNT and CDR2 as FRNRAP. V was pared by 9 bases and J by 2 bases, with 5 bases of the junction left unmatched. CDR3 size: 15 residues. CDR3 protein: CARVRLAGAYNEQFF. Written as DNA, the CDR3 is TGTGCTAGGGTAAGACTAGCGGGAGCCTACAATGAGCAGTTCTTC.

This chain links TRBV10-3 with TRBJ1-1; D gene uncertain. Trimming took off 1 base at V and 3 bases at J, with 6 bases between the two ends. The V gene's germline CDR1 is ENHRY and CDR2 SYGVKD. This CDR3 is built from 13 residues. CDR3 coding DNA: TGTGCCATCAGTGAGTACACCCACACTGAAGCTTTCTTT. It yields the protein CAISEYTHTEAFF.

The chain carries TRBV3-1 (or the pseudogene TRBV3-2) and TRBJ2-7, with a weak D call TRBD2 (6 bases). V lost 4 bases to trimming and J lost 2 bases, with 12 bases between them. The CDR3 extends over 14 amino acids. Germline V gene data show CDR1 as LGHDT and CDR2 as YNNKEL (reference sequence). CDR3 loop: CASSLNSGTYEQYF. The CDR3 DNA is TGTGCCAGCAGCCTAAATAGCGGAACCTACGAGCAGTACTTC.

This clone was counted a few times. The chain has TRBV5-8 and TRBJ1-5; 8 nucleotides line up with TRBD1. The CDR3 is 16 amino acids. Trimming cost V 3 bases and J 0 bases; bases outside gene matches: 5. CDR1 and CDR2 from the germline V gene are SGHTS and YDEGEE. CDR3 coding DNA: TGTGCCAGCAGCTGGGTGACAGGGGCTAGCAATCAGCCCCAGCATTTT. This encodes CASSWVTGASNQPQHF.

The chain employs TRBV27 and TRBJ1-2; TRBD1 might be the D (5 bases). The V and J ends lost 4 bases and 2 bases respectively, with 11 bases between them. Germline assignment: CDR1 MNHEY and CDR2 SMNVEV (reference sequence). The length of the CDR3 is 14 residues. CDR3 in DNA: TGTGCCAGCAGTTCAACCGACAGAAACTATGGCTACACCTTC. Its translation is CASSSTDRNYGYTF.

The rearrangement uses TRBV19 and TRBJ1-1, with TRBD1 matching 11 bases. The CDR3 is 22 residues long. The germline gives CDR1 LNHDA, CDR2 SQIVND (reference sequence). The junction had 21 bases not matched to a gene; V was cut back by 2 bases and J by 1 base. In nucleotides, the CDR3 is TGTGCCAGTAGTATATTTCGATGGGACAGGGGGGTTGTAGCAAAATCGAACACTGAAGCTTTCTTT. It codes for CASSIFRWDRGVVAKSNTEAFF.

This clone was picked up a small number of times. The gene calls are TRBV14 and TRBJ1-2; D unresolved. V was shortened by 4 bases and J by 3 bases, with 9 bases between the two germline ends. Per the germline V gene, CDR1 is SGHDN and CDR2 is FVKESK. This CDR3 is built from 13 residues. CDR3 DNA sequence: TGTGCCAGCAGCCCACTCGACTACTATGGCTACACCTTC. Encoded protein: CASSPLDYYGYTF.

J is TRBJ2-7 and V is TRBV3-1 (or the pseudogene TRBV3-2), with D perhaps matching TRBD2 (6 bases). V gave up 4 bases and J gave up 2 bases, with 18 bases separating them. CDR3 length: 16 amino acids. Germline CDR1 and CDR2: LGHDT and YNNKEL (reference sequence). This CDR3 is CASSPRASGPTYEQYF. Here the CDR3 DNA reads TGTGCCAGCAGCCCCCGCGCCAGCGGGCCGACCTACGAGCAGTACTTC.

This chain connects TRBV5-1 to TRBJ1-2; no firm D call. The V end was cut by 0 bases, the J end by 6 bases, with 9 bases between. CDR1 SGHRS and CDR2 YFSETQ come from the germline V gene. The CDR3 spans 13 residues. Here the CDR3 reads CASSLVLGDGYTF. CDR3 nucleotide sequence: TGCGCCAGCAGCTTGGTACTAGGTGATGGCTACACCTTC. Supplemented by reference TRBV5-1 and TRBJ1-2, the full variable domain reads KAGVTQTPRYLIKTRGQQVTLSCSPISGHRSVSWYQQTPGQGLQFLFEYFSETQRNKGNFPGRFSGRQFSNSRSEMNVSTLELGDSALYLCASSLVLGDGYTFGSGTRLTVV.

The chain uses TRBV10-1 and TRBJ2-1; 7 nucleotides agree with TRBD2. Germline CDR1 is WNHNN and CDR2 is SYGVQD (reference sequence). This CDR3 is built from 14 residues. V trimming: 4 bases; J trimming: 6 bases; junction bases outside the gene matches: 6. The CDR3 DNA follows: TGCGCCAGCAGTGTGACTAGCTTCGGCAATGAGCAGTTCTTC. Translated: CASSVTSFGNEQFF.

V gene TRBV7-2 combines with J gene TRBJ2-5; 10 nucleotides agree with TRBD1. The CDR3 extends over 14 amino acids. Germline CDR1 reads SGHTA; CDR2 reads FQGNSA. Trimming took 3 bases from V and 4 from J; bases not matched to a gene: 2. In DNA, the CDR3 is TGTGCCAGCAGCTTCCGGGACAGGGGAGAGACCCAGTACTTC. Translation gives CASSFRDRGETQYF.

The count of this clone is one. This chain uses TRBV30 with TRBJ1-4; perhaps TRBD1 as D (6 bases). The V end lost 3 bases, the J end lost 4 bases, and 9 bases lay between the germline ends. CDR1 and CDR2 from the germline V gene are GTSNPN and SVGIG (reference sequence). This CDR3 has 13 amino acids. The CDR3, as DNA: TGTGCCTGGAGCGGGGGGCTTAATGAAAAACTGTTTTTT. This translates into CAWSGGLNEKLFF. The full variable domain, with the rest looked up from reference TRBV30 and TRBJ1-4, is SQTIHQWPATLVQPVGSPLSLECTVEGTSNPNLYWYRQAAGRGLQLLFYSVGIGQISSEVPQNLSASRPQDRQFILSSKKLLLSDSGFYLCAWSGGLNEKLFFGSGTQLSVL.